The next 29 T cell receptor beta chains were all read from a single sample in a study of blood T cell repertoires in COVID-19. Some clones are missing from TCRdb's copy, which holds only in-frame ones; the method was immunoSEQ multiplex PCR. The table includes around 74,000 clones, roughly 90% detected once. The sample was peripheral blood. These receptor sequences come from a woman older than 75 with active or convalescent COVID-19.

The chain combines TRBV7-2 with TRBJ2-5, with 8 bases matching TRBD2. Germline CDR1 SGHTA, CDR2 FQGNSA. J gave up 0 bases and V 3 bases, and 6 bases lay outside the gene matches. This CDR3 contains 16 residues. CDR3 DNA: TGTGCCAGCAGCTTCACCTCGGGGGGGTACCAAGAGACCCAGTACTTC. It yields the protein CASSFTSGGYQETQYF.

The V call is TRBV19, the J call TRBJ2-4; no firm D call. Germline V CDR1 and CDR2: LNHDA, SQIVND (reference sequence). The CDR3 consists of 19 residues. V gave up 3 bases and J gave up 2 bases, with 23 bases separating them. The CDR3 nucleotides are TGTGCCAGTAGTATGTCTCCCGCAGGTGTTATGAACTCCAAAAACATTCAGTACTTC. Encoded protein: CASSMSPAGVMNSKNIQYF.

The gene calls are TRBV19 and TRBJ2-7; 9 nucleotides align to TRBD2. CDR1 and CDR2 from the germline V gene are LNHDA and SQIVND (reference sequence). The CDR3 covers 15 residues. V was pared by 5 bases and J by 2 bases, with 7 bases of the junction left unmatched. The CDR3 region is CASSHSGGYPYEQYF. CDR3 nucleotide sequence: TGTGCCAGTAGTCATAGCGGGGGCTACCCCTACGAGCAGTACTTC.

This chain joins TRBV6-5 and TRBJ1-2; 7 bases are a match to TRBD1. CDR1 MNHEY and CDR2 SVGAGI come from the germline V gene. The CDR3 runs to 13 residues. Unmatched junction bases numbered 7, after V lost 2 bases and J lost 10 bases. This CDR3 reads CASSYKGARVYTF. The CDR3 DNA is TGTGCCAGCAGTTACAAGGGGGCGCGAGTCTACACCTTC.

V is TRBV19 and J is TRBJ1-5; possibly TRBD1 for D (5 bases). Trimming took off 1 base at V and 0 bases at J, with 10 bases between the two ends. Germline CDR1 and CDR2: LNHDA and SQIVND (reference sequence). This CDR3 comprises 16 residues. Here the CDR3 DNA reads TGTGCCAGTAGTATAGTGGGGAGGGGTAGCAATCAGCCCCAGCATTTT. Amino acid sequence: CASSIVGRGSNQPQHF.

This clone was observed a single time. The chain is built from TRBV6-2 or TRBV6-3 and TRBJ1-1; D ambiguous. The germline V gene has CDR1 MNHEY and CDR2 SVGEGT. Trimming shortened V by 5 bases and J by 3 bases, and 7 bases separated the two germline ends. CDR3 length equals 12 residues. CDR3 protein: CASSEAYTEAFF. As DNA, the CDR3 is TGTGCCAGCAGTGAGGCATACACTGAAGCTTTCTTT.

A few counts support this clone. The chain uses TRBV5-1 and TRBJ2-1; TRBD2 aligns across 9 bases. CDR1 is SGHRS and CDR2 is YFSETQ in the germline V gene. Unmatched junction bases numbered 12, after V lost 4 bases and J lost 7 bases. The length of the CDR3 is 16 residues. Here the CDR3 reads CASSPQGAGGRNEQFF. In DNA form, the CDR3 reads TGCGCCAGCAGCCCCCAGGGAGCGGGGGGAAGGAATGAGCAGTTCTTC.

This rearrangement joins TRBV7-8 to TRBJ2-7; TRBD2 is a possible D gene (6 bases). Germline V lookup: CDR1 SGHVS, CDR2 FQNEAQ. Trimming took off 1 base at V and 5 bases at J, with 15 bases between the two ends. The CDR3 is 15 residues long. DNA for the CDR3: TGTGCCAGCAGCTTAGTCTGGAGGGACCTGAACGAGCAGTACTTC. It specifies CASSLVWRDLNEQYF.

The genes are TRBV9 and TRBJ2-5; a weak D match, TRBD1 (5 bases). The V end lost 0 bases, the J end lost 1 base, and 25 bases lay between the germline ends. Germline V lookup: CDR1 SGDLS, CDR2 YYNGEE. This CDR3 contains 20 residues. CDR3 sequence reads: CASSVGQPGSLASSQETQYF. DNA of the CDR3: TGTGCCAGCAGCGTAGGACAGCCCGGCAGCTTAGCAAGCTCCCAAGAGACCCAGTACTTC.

The rearrangement links TRBV28 to TRBJ2-1; tentative D call: TRBD1 (5 bases). Germline values: CDR1 MDHEN, CDR2 SYDVKM. V was shortened by 3 bases and J by 4 bases, with 16 bases between the two germline ends. The CDR3 covers 16 residues. The CDR3 spells CASSFSLSNRYNEQFF. The CDR3 bases are TGTGCCAGCAGTTTTTCCCTCTCAAACAGGTACAATGAGCAGTTCTTC.

The rearrangement uses TRBV7-2 and TRBJ1-5; 9 bases map to TRBD1. Germline CDR1 and CDR2: SGHTA and FQGNSA. This CDR3 comprises 16 residues. Trimming took 4 bases from V and 3 from J; bases not matched to a gene: 7. The CDR3 loop reads CASSSSGTGNNQPQHF. The CDR3 nucleotides are TGTGCCAGCAGCTCTTCCGGGACAGGGAACAATCAGCCCCAGCATTTT.

This clone was seen a single time. The V and J genes are TRBV27 and TRBJ1-2; 7 bases align to TRBD1. Per the germline V gene, CDR1 is MNHEY and CDR2 is SMNVEV (reference sequence). The V and J ends lost 2 bases and 3 bases, in that order; junction bases with no gene match: 6. The length of the CDR3 is 15 residues. The CDR3 here is CASSLRQGGYYGYTF. The CDR3, as DNA: TGTGCCAGCAGTTTAAGACAGGGAGGCTACTATGGCTACACCTTC.

This clone has more than one count but fewer than ten. The chain couples TRBV3-1 (or the pseudogene TRBV3-2) to TRBJ1-6; perhaps TRBD1 as D (5 bases). The ends were cut back, 0 bases at V and 6 bases at J, with 12 bases in the middle. Germline CDR1 and CDR2: LGHDT and YNNKEL (reference sequence). The CDR3 is 16 amino acids. DNA for the CDR3: TGTGCCAGCAGCCAAGACCAGGGAAAGGGTAATTCACCCCTCCACTTT. It yields the protein CASSQDQGKGNSPLHF.

The chain uses TRBV19 and TRBJ2-3; D not resolved. Looked up from germline, CDR1 is LNHDA and CDR2 is SQIVND (reference sequence). This CDR3 is built from 15 residues. The V end lost 1 base, the J end lost 4 bases, and 12 bases lay between the germline ends. CDR3 sequence (DNA): TGTGCCAGTAGTATAGCTGAGGCCGGCCCAGATACGCAGTATTTT. Amino acids: CASSIAEAGPDTQYF.

The V gene is TRBV5-8, the J gene TRBJ2-1; 10 nucleotides align to TRBD1. CDR1 and CDR2 from the germline V gene are SGHTS and YDEGEE. This CDR3 spans 16 amino acids. V lost 3 bases and J lost 0; bases outside the gene matches: 3. The CDR3, as DNA: TGTGCCAGCAGCTCTTGGACAGGGGGCTCCTACAATGAGCAGTTCTTC. It codes for CASSSWTGGSYNEQFF.

The rearrangement joins TRBV28 to TRBJ2-7, with 7 bases aligning to TRBD1. V dropped 7 bases and J dropped 2; count of bases not matched to a gene: 11. The CDR3 has 15 residues. Germline CDR1 is MDHEN and CDR2 is SYDVKM. Written as DNA, the CDR3 is TGTGCCAGCATGAGGAAGGGGGCCGGCGCCTACGAGCAGTACTTC. It codes for CASMRKGAGAYEQYF.

The V call is TRBV18, the J call TRBJ1-4; TRBD1 agrees at 11 bases. With 3 bases clipped from V and 0 bases from J, the junction kept 6 bases outside the gene matches. The CDR3 loop spans 18 amino acids. Germline V CDR1 and CDR2: KGHSH, LQKENI. This CDR3 reads CASSPFGQGAATNEKLFF. The CDR3 region has the DNA TGTGCCAGCTCACCTTTCGGACAGGGGGCTGCAACTAATGAAAAACTGTTTTTT.

V and J are TRBV28 and TRBJ2-3, with D hard to call. V was clipped by 3 bases and J by 0 bases, with 10 bases between them. The CDR3 sequence is 15 residues long. CDR1 is MDHEN, CDR2 SYDVKM, per germline. The CDR3 DNA sequence: TGTGCCAGCAGTTTCGGCAGCGTAAGCACAGATACGCAGTATTTT. This encodes CASSFGSVSTDTQYF.

Here the CDR3 reads CASSQDRGASRLRAYNSPLHF. The CDR3 coding sequence is TGCGCCAGCAGCCAAGATCGGGGGGCTTCCCGGCTTAGGGCCTATAATTCACCCCTCCACTTT. The chain links TRBV4-3 to TRBJ1-6, with a tentative D call TRBD1 (6 bases). CDR1 LGHNA and CDR2 YSLEER come from the germline V gene. This CDR3 has 21 residues. V gave up 0 bases and J gave up 2 bases, with 23 bases separating them.

The chain combines TRBV4-1 with TRBJ1-5; D gene unclear. Trimming pared 1 base from V and 5 bases from J, leaving 12 bases between. Germline lookup yields CDR1 MGHRA and CDR2 YSYEKL. This CDR3 is built from 15 residues. CDR3 loop: CASSQGARAYQPQHF. Written as DNA, the CDR3 is TGCGCCAGCAGCCAAGGGGCCCGTGCTTATCAGCCCCAGCATTTT.

The chain has TRBV4-3 and TRBJ2-7; 8 bases fit TRBD2. Germline values: CDR1 LGHNA, CDR2 YSLEER. The CDR3 loop spans 15 amino acids. The trim removed 0 bases at V and 2 bases at J, leaving 3 bases unmatched. CDR3 sequence: CASSQERGATYEQYF. The CDR3 DNA sequence: TGCGCCAGCAGCCAAGAGCGGGGGGCCACCTACGAGCAGTACTTC.

This chain uses TRBV7-2 with TRBJ2-3; D might be TRBD2 (5 bases). The CDR3 length is 12 residues. Germline CDR1 is SGHTA and CDR2 is FQGNSA. V was pared by 5 bases and J by 5 bases, with 8 bases between. The DNA for the CDR3 is TGTGCCAGCAGCCGGGAAAGAGATACGCAGTATTTT. Translated, it gives CASSRERDTQYF. The whole variable domain, remainder taken from reference TRBV7-2 and TRBJ2-3, is GAGVSQSPSNKVTEKGKDVELRCDPISGHTALYWYRQSLGQGLEFLIYFQGNSAPDKSGLPSDRFSAERTGGSVSTLTIQRTQQEDSAVYLCASSRERDTQYFGPGTRLTVL.

The rearrangement joins TRBV5-4 to TRBJ1-1; D is unresolved. Germline CDR1 SGHNT, CDR2 YYREEE (reference sequence). CDR3 length equals 12 residues. V lost 2 bases and J 7 bases, leaving 9 bases between the germline ends. CDR3 sequence (DNA): TGTGCCAGCAGCTTTACGAGCGGTGAAGCTTTCTTT. It specifies CASSFTSGEAFF. The whole variable domain, filled in from reference TRBV5-4 and TRBJ1-1, reads ETGVTQSPTHLIKTRGQQVTLRCSSQSGHNTVSWYQQALGQGPQFIFQYYREEENGRGNFPPRFSGLQFPNYSSELNVNALELDDSALYLCASSFTSGEAFFGQGTRLTVV.

V usage is TRBV27 and J usage is TRBJ2-3; possibly TRBD1 for D (7 bases). The length of the CDR3 is 14 residues. The V and J ends lost 6 bases and 2 bases respectively, with 12 bases between them. The V gene's germline CDR1 is MNHEY and CDR2 SMNVEV (reference sequence). The CDR3 loop is CASRRDSYTDTQYF. CDR3 nucleotide sequence: TGTGCCAGCAGGCGGGACAGTTACACAGATACGCAGTATTTT.

V and J are TRBV12-3 or TRBV12-4 and TRBJ2-7, with D possibly TRBD2 on 6 matching bases. V was cut by 3 bases and J by 5 bases, with 11 bases left in between. The CDR3 sequence is 13 residues long. The DNA for the CDR3 is TGTGCCAGCAGTTTTAGGACTATCGACGAGCAGTACTTC. It codes for CASSFRTIDEQYF.

The CDR3 loop reads CASSLVSAGPYEQYF. The CDR3 DNA follows: TGTGCCAGCAGCTTAGTCTCCGCCGGTCCCTACGAGCAGTACTTC. This chain connects TRBV11-2 to TRBJ2-7; D remains unclear. Germline assignment: CDR1 SGHAT and CDR2 FQNNGV. The CDR3 is 15 residues long. Trimming pared 1 base from V and 2 bases from J, leaving 12 bases between.

The V and J genes are TRBV4-3 and TRBJ1-1; D remains ambiguous. CDR1 and CDR2 (germline): LGHNA, YSLEER. The CDR3 extends over 17 amino acids. V lost 5 bases, J lost 3 bases, and 22 bases lay in between. CDR3 coding DNA: TGCGCCAGCAGCAAAGGTTCGGCGGCACAGAGGGACACTGAAGCTTTCTTT. Protein sequence: CASSKGSAAQRDTEAFF.

This clone has more than one count but fewer than ten. The genes are TRBV29-1 and TRBJ1-1; weak D call: TRBD1 (6 bases). The germline CDR1 and CDR2 sequences are SQVTM and ANQGSEA. CDR3 length: 14 residues. V lost 4 bases, J lost 4 bases, and 16 bases lay in between. CDR3 sequence reads: CSVAAGARGTEAFF. CDR3 DNA sequence: TGCAGCGTTGCCGCGGGGGCGCGGGGCACTGAAGCTTTCTTT. Drawing the rest from reference TRBV29-1 and TRBJ1-1, the complete variable domain is SAVISQKPSRDICQRGTSLTIQCQVDSQVTMMFWYRQQPGQSLTLIATANQGSEATYESGFVIDKFPISRPNLTFSTLTVSNMSPEDSSIYLCSVAAGARGTEAFFGQGTRLTVV.

The table lists this clone with a count of one. The chain couples TRBV3-1 (or the pseudogene TRBV3-2) to TRBJ2-1; no definite D call. Germline assignment: CDR1 LGHDT and CDR2 YNNKEL (reference sequence). The V end was cut by 4 bases, the J end by 5 bases, with 9 bases between. This CDR3 is 13 amino acids long. CDR3: CASSRSANNEQFF. Here the CDR3 DNA reads TGTGCCAGCAGCCGTAGTGCCAACAATGAGCAGTTCTTC.